This T cell receptor (beta chain) was sequenced for a study of T cell responses to AZD1222 COVID-19 vaccine. This clone was counted only a few times. Its matching antigen is unknown. Trimming shortened V by 1 base and J by 1 base, and 18 bases separated the two germline ends. The CDR3 extends over 18 amino acids. CDR1 SGHVS and CDR2 FQNEAQ come from the germline V gene. Measured with immunoSEQ multiplex PCR; TCRdb has only the in-frame clones, and not every one. The data hold some 150,000 clones, with 90% to 95% observed a single time. Regarding the study as a whole: Breadth and depth of Spike-specific TCRs rose after two AZD1222 doses. Donors were mostly white British, more females; clonal diversity possibly underestimated.

Sequencing was performed on peripheral blood, taken 28 days after the second AZD1222 dose. The sequence came from an adult who received the AZD1222 COVID-19 vaccine. The genes are TRBV7-8 and TRBJ2-3; D uncertain. CDR3 region: CASSLGVLGFRGTDTQYF. The CDR3 DNA is TGTGCCAGCAGCTTAGGCGTGCTCGGCTTTAGGGGCACAGATACGCAGTATTTT.